This T cell receptor (beta chain) was sequenced during a study of blood T cells in healthy people across ages. Notes on the study in general: Older age coincided with a roughly linear decline in TCR beta diversity per million T cells. Total diversity from one million sequenced T cells was likely underestimated.

Donors were healthy Caucasian individuals from Russia aged about 6 to 90. PBMCs, at least 7 million per sample, were isolated. Combining a sample-barcoded 5' primer with a J-beta primer mix, a second PCR ran for 7 to 11 cycles. TCRdb itself ran the 5' RACE reads through MiXCR, one entry per CDR3 protein. This sample carries about 830,000 distinct CDR3 sequences, more than 45% of them seen once, and the ten largest clones take 22%. The V end lost 1 base, the J end lost 5 bases, and 12 bases lay between the germline ends. Germline V lookup: CDR1 LNHNV, CDR2 YYDKDF (reference sequence). The CDR3 is made up of 14 amino acids. Regarding this clonotype: Its cognate antigen is unknown.

The receptor comes from a man between 25 and 39 years old in good health. The sample taken for sequencing was blood. The gene calls are TRBV15 and TRBJ2-7; either TRBD1 or TRBD2 may supply D (5 bases each). Written as DNA, the CDR3 is TGTGCCACCAGCAGAGTAGGGACCCGGGACGAGCAGTACTTC. Residues: CATSRVGTRDEQYF.